One sample yielded the 24 T cell receptor beta chains listed below, sequenced in a study of read filtering for tumor transcriptome and immune sequencing. This library used 300 to 500 ng RNA and molecular barcoded adaptors spanning alpha/delta and beta/gamma chains. Using its own MiXCR run on the reads, TCRdb lists one record per CDR3 protein. The sample lists 49,000 or so distinct CDR3 sequences, about 12% seen once, with just over 14% in the top ten. The material sequenced was a population of CD138-negative cells sorted from bone marrow. These receptors all stem from a donor aged 40 or over with multiple myeloma.

This clonotype was seen ten or more times. J is TRBJ2-1 and V is TRBV10-2, with 11 positions matching TRBD1. V trimming: 2 bases; J trimming: 5 bases; junction bases outside the gene matches: 8. This CDR3 has 17 residues. Germline loops: CDR1 WSHSY, CDR2 SAAADI. In DNA form, the CDR3 reads TGCGCCAGCAGTGAGCTTCGGACAGGGGGCGGAAACAATGAGCAGTTCTTC. Residues: CASSELRTGGGNNEQFF.

This clonotype has at least ten counts. This CDR3 is CASSMVGHYEQYF. CDR3 nucleotides: TGTGCCAGTAGTATGGTGGGGCATTACGAGCAGTACTTC. The V call is TRBV19, the J call TRBJ2-7, with D maybe TRBD1 (5 bases). CDR1 is LNHDA and CDR2 is SQIVND in the germline V gene (reference sequence). With 3 bases removed from V and 4 bases from J, the gap between germline ends came to 10 bases. CDR3 length equals 13 residues.

The sample holds many counts of this clonotype. The chain recombines TRBV18 with TRBJ2-7, with 10 bases fitting TRBD2. V trimming: 6 bases; J trimming: 2 bases; junction bases outside the gene matches: 4. The CDR3 is 14 amino acids. The germline V gene encodes CDR1 KGHSH and CDR2 LQKENI. DNA of the CDR3: TGTGCCAGCTCGCTCGGGACTAGCGCCTACGAGCAGTACTTC. It specifies CASSLGTSAYEQYF.

The sample holds many counts of this clonotype. This chain links TRBV5-1 with TRBJ2-7; no reliable D call. V was pared by 2 bases and J by 0 bases, with 12 bases between. Per the germline V gene, CDR1 is SGHRS and CDR2 is YFSETQ. The CDR3 has 15 amino acids. The CDR3 spells CASSFTVGSSYEQYF. DNA of the CDR3: TGCGCCAGCAGCTTCACGGTGGGAAGCTCCTACGAGCAGTACTTC.

The sample holds a few counts of this clonotype. The chain couples TRBV7-8 to TRBJ2-7, with D unresolved. V was cut by 0 bases and J by 5 bases, with 2 bases left in between. The CDR3 contains 11 residues. Germline V gene lookup returns CDR1 SGHVS and CDR2 FQNEAQ. CDR3 sequence (DNA): TGTGCCAGCAGCTTAGCCCACGAGCAGTACTTC. This gives the protein CASSLAHEQYF.

This clonotype was recorded at least ten times. The gene calls are TRBV20-1 and TRBJ2-1; TRBD2 is a possible D gene (6 bases). Germline-derived CDR1 and CDR2 are DFQATT and SNEGSKA (reference sequence). Trimming shortened V by 4 bases and J by 0 bases, and 13 bases separated the two germline ends. The CDR3 has 15 residues. The CDR3 here is CSAISGGLSYNEQFF. The CDR3, as DNA: TGCAGTGCTATTTCCGGGGGTCTCTCCTACAATGAGCAGTTCTTC.

This clonotype came up many times. The V gene is TRBV5-8, the J gene TRBJ2-7, with D uncertain. From germline, CDR1 is SGHTS and CDR2 YDEGEE. The CDR3 consists of 13 residues. The V end lost 3 bases, the J end lost 6 bases, and 13 bases lay between the germline ends. The CDR3 bases are TGTGCCAGCAGCTCTACGAGACACTCCGAGCAGTACTTC. Its translation is CASSSTRHSEQYF.

This clonotype was detected a few times. This sequence joins TRBV29-1 and TRBJ2-7; 7 positions agree with TRBD2. With 4 bases clipped from V and 4 bases from J, the junction kept 10 bases outside the gene matches. The CDR3 sequence is 14 residues long. Germline CDR1 reads SQVTM; CDR2 reads ANQGSEA. Here the CDR3 reads CSVGPQAGVYEQYF. The CDR3 DNA is TGCAGCGTTGGTCCCCAGGCGGGAGTGTACGAGCAGTACTTC.

This clonotype was seen more than once but under ten times. This chain joins TRBV29-1 and TRBJ2-5, with D maybe TRBD2 (6 bases). V dropped 0 bases and J dropped 3 bases, with 14 bases sitting between them. The V gene's germline CDR1 is SQVTM and CDR2 ANQGSEA. The CDR3 length is 15 residues. CDR3 sequence: CSVEESASEKETQYF. Here the CDR3 DNA reads TGCAGCGTTGAAGAATCGGCTAGCGAGAAAGAGACCCAGTACTTC.

This clonotype appeared a few times. The chain is built from TRBV30 and TRBJ2-2; 8 bases align to TRBD1. J gave up 5 bases and V 8 bases, and 7 bases lay outside the gene matches. The CDR3 runs 13 residues. Germline V gives CDR1 GTSNPN, CDR2 SVGIG (reference sequence). CDR3 DNA: TGTGCCACCCGGGACAGGCGGACCGGGGAGCTGTTTTTT. Residues: CATRDRRTGELFF.

This clonotype was seen at least ten times. The J gene is TRBJ2-3, the V gene TRBV4-1; 15 nucleotides match TRBD2. The CDR3 is 19 amino acids. The V segment lost 0 bases and the J segment 0 bases; nucleotides outside the gene matches: 4. CDR1 is MGHRA and CDR2 is YSYEKL in the germline V gene. CDR3 residues: CASSQEWTSGRASTDTQYF. DNA for the CDR3: TGCGCCAGCAGCCAAGAGTGGACTAGCGGGAGGGCTAGCACAGATACGCAGTATTTT.

This clonotype occurred many times. This rearrangement joins TRBV5-1 to TRBJ1-1, with 9 bases aligning to TRBD1. The germline CDR1 and CDR2 sequences are SGHRS and YFSETQ. The CDR3 is 15 residues long. Trimming took 3 bases from V and 7 from J; bases not matched to a gene: 10. The DNA for the CDR3 is TGCGCCAGCAGCTCGAAAACAGGGGGCCTTGGTGAAGCTTTCTTT. Its protein is CASSSKTGGLGEAFF.

This clonotype was seen ten or more times. The rearrangement uses TRBV9 and TRBJ2-3; D assignment may be TRBD1 or TRBD2 (5 bases each). Germline loops: CDR1 SGDLS, CDR2 YYNGEE. Trimming stripped 3 bases from V and 4 bases from J, with 15 bases between. The CDR3 is 15 amino acids. The CDR3 nucleotides are TGTGCCAGCAGCGATCCAGCAGGGAGTTCAGATACGCAGTATTTT. Protein sequence: CASSDPAGSSDTQYF.

This clonotype was recorded many times. The V gene is TRBV5-6, the J gene TRBJ2-7; D may be TRBD1 (6 bases). Looked up from germline, CDR1 is SGHDT and CDR2 is YYEEEE. Trimming cost V 0 bases and J 6 bases, with 22 bases left between them. There are 17 residues in the CDR3. In DNA, the CDR3 is TGTGCCAGCAGCTTGGCCTTCGGACAGACTTTTTCCGGCGAGCAGTACTTC. It is translated as CASSLAFGQTFSGEQYF.

As regards this clonotype: A read error may be the cause here, since a much bigger clone is one base away. This chain uses TRBV4-1 with TRBJ2-7; TRBD1 might be the D (5 bases). The CDR3 covers 15 residues. The germline CDR1 and CDR2 sequences are MGHRA and YSYEKL. The CDR3 sequence: CASCQDADSSYEQYF. As DNA, the CDR3 is TGCGCCAGCTGCCAAGATGCCGACAGCTCCTACGAGCAGTACTTC.

This clonotype was picked up many times. The gene calls are TRBV9 and TRBJ1-5; 9 positions agree with TRBD1. Germline V lookup: CDR1 SGDLS, CDR2 YYNGEE. The V and J ends lost 5 bases and 6 bases, in that order; junction bases with no gene match: 9. The length of the CDR3 is 15 residues. The CDR3 sequence is CASSEGQGDIQPQHF. CDR3 nucleotide sequence: TGTGCCAGCAGTGAGGGACAGGGAGATATTCAGCCCCAGCATTTT.

Ten or more counts support this clonotype. V and J are TRBV6-1 and TRBJ2-7; D remains unclear. The germline V gene has CDR1 MNHNS and CDR2 SASEGT. The CDR3 loop spans 11 amino acids. Trimming removed 7 bases from V and 1 base from J, with 5 bases in between. The chain's CDR3 is CASTRSYEQYF. The CDR3 nucleotides read TGTGCCAGCACCCGGTCCTACGAGCAGTACTTC.

In its sample, this clonotype was seen many times. J is TRBJ2-1 and V is TRBV7-9, with D maybe TRBD1 (6 bases). The CDR3 is 18 residues long. Per germline, CDR1 SEHNR and CDR2 FQNEAQ (reference sequence). Trimming took off 1 base at V and 3 bases at J, with 19 bases between the two ends. The CDR3 DNA is TGTGCCAGCAGCTTAGGGACGGCGGGCAGGGGATTCTACAATGAGCAGTTCTTC. Protein product: CASSLGTAGRGFYNEQFF. Combining the CDR3 with reference TRBV7-9 and TRBJ2-1 gives the whole variable domain DTGVSQNPRHKITKRGQNVTFRCDPISEHNRLYWYRQTLGQGPEFLTYFQNEAQLEKSRLLSDRFSAERPKGSFSTLEIQRTEQGDSAMYLCASSLGTAGRGFYNEQFFGPGTRLTVL.

The sample holds many counts of this clonotype. This sequence joins TRBV6-6 and TRBJ2-7; D is uncertain. V was cut by 7 bases and J by 0 bases, with 7 bases left in between. This CDR3 has 12 residues. In germline, CDR1 is MNHNY, CDR2 SVGAGI (reference sequence). CDR3 nucleotide sequence: TGTGCCAGCAAGGGAATCTCCTACGAGCAGTACTTC. Protein sequence: CASKGISYEQYF.

This clonotype was seen at least ten times. The chain couples TRBV10-3 to TRBJ2-1; D remains ambiguous. V lost 0 bases, J lost 9 bases, and 3 bases lay in between. The CDR3 length is 11 residues. The germline V gene encodes CDR1 ENHRY and CDR2 SYGVKD. In nucleotides, the CDR3 is TGTGCCATCAGTGAGTCGGGTGAGCAGTTCTTC. Its translation is CAISESGEQFF.

This clonotype was seen repeatedly, ten times or more. The rearrangement joins TRBV29-1 to TRBJ2-1; D not resolved. The germline V and J ends were trimmed by 3 bases and 3 bases, with 9 bases remaining between them. The germline CDR1 and CDR2 sequences are SQVTM and ANQGSEA. CDR3 length equals 13 residues. CDR3 region: CSVEGGSYNEQFF. CDR3 in DNA: TGCAGCGTTGAGGGCGGAAGCTACAATGAGCAGTTCTTC.

This clonotype was seen ten or more times. The chain joins TRBV20-1 to TRBJ1-5; D remains ambiguous. Per the germline V gene, CDR1 is DFQATT and CDR2 is SNEGSKA (reference sequence). V shed 3 bases and J shed 6 bases, with 9 bases lying between them. The CDR3 has 12 amino acids. The CDR3 sequence: CSASRRGQPQHF. CDR3 DNA sequence: TGCAGTGCTAGTCGGCGGGGTCAGCCCCAGCATTTT.

The chain employs TRBV6-5 and TRBJ2-5; possibly TRBD1 for D (6 bases). CDR1 is MNHEY and CDR2 is SVGAGI in the germline V gene. The CDR3 runs 14 residues. CDR3: CARGYGVTGETQYF. The CDR3 nucleotides are TGTGCTAGAGGTTACGGGGTAACAGGGGAGACCCAGTACTTC.

The sample holds many counts of this clonotype. The V call is TRBV19, the J call TRBJ1-1; D gene unclear. The germline V gene has CDR1 LNHDA and CDR2 SQIVND (reference sequence). Trimming pared 5 bases from V and 4 bases from J, leaving 11 bases between. This CDR3 has 13 amino acids. For the CDR3, the DNA is TGTGCCAGTAGTGGCCCGAGCGGCACTGAAGCTTTCTTT. The encoded protein is CASSGPSGTEAFF.